These 10 T cell receptor beta chains originate from one sample sequenced in a study of cytomegalovirus exposure and HLA in healthy donors. In the PCR, 60 Vbeta and 13 Jbeta primers were used. TCRdb's table, derived via immunoSEQ multiplex PCR, lists solely in-frame clones and lacks some. This repertoire shows about 130,000 clones, around 77% found once; its top ten account for approximately 2%. The specimen was PBMCs. These receptors were collected from a man between 25 and 39 years old in good health and CMV-seronegative.

V usage is TRBV5-1 and J usage is TRBJ2-1; 14 bases line up with TRBD2. V shed 4 bases, J shed 7 bases, and the junction held 4 bases outside the gene matches. Germline assignment: CDR1 SGHRS and CDR2 YFSETQ. The CDR3 covers 15 residues. In nucleotides, the CDR3 is TGCGCCAGCAGCCCCGGGACTAGCGGGAGTAATGAGCAGTTCTTC. It specifies CASSPGTSGSNEQFF.

This chain's CDR3 is CASSGTSGFHNEQFF. CDR3 DNA: TGTGCCAGCAGCGGGACTAGCGGTTTCCACAATGAGCAGTTCTTC. The chain recombines TRBV6-1 with TRBJ2-1; TRBD2 matches 11 bases. V trimming: 6 bases; J trimming: 5 bases; junction bases outside the gene matches: 6. Germline-derived CDR1 and CDR2 are MNHNS and SASEGT. This CDR3 region has 15 residues.

V gene TRBV10-3 combines with J gene TRBJ2-3, with D possibly TRBD1 on 6 matching bases. This CDR3 region has 16 residues. Trimming cost V 6 bases and J 3 bases, with 19 bases left between them. CDR1 and CDR2 (germline): ENHRY, SYGVKD. CDR3 DNA sequence: TGTGCCATCAGACCCTTTGTCATTAGGGGGACAGATACGCAGTATTTT. Amino acids: CAIRPFVIRGTDTQYF.

The rearrangement uses TRBV7-8 and TRBJ1-3, with D possibly being TRBD1 (6 bases). The germline V and J ends were trimmed by 5 bases and 4 bases, with 18 bases remaining between them. Per germline, CDR1 SGHVS and CDR2 FQNEAQ. This CDR3 has 16 amino acids. The CDR3 sequence is CASSPGGGLRGNTIYF. The CDR3 nucleotides are TGTGCCAGCAGCCCCGGCGGGGGCTTAAGAGGAAACACCATATATTTT. Full variable domain (remainder filled in from reference TRBV7-8 and TRBJ1-3): GAGVSQSPRYKVAKRGQDVALRCDPISGHVSLFWYQQALGQGPEFLTYFQNEAQLDKSGLPSDRFFAERPEGSVSTLKIQRTQQEDSAVYLCASSPGGGLRGNTIYFGEGSWLTVV.

This chain uses TRBV6-5 with TRBJ2-5, with a weak D call TRBD1 (6 bases). Germline CDR1 reads MNHEY; CDR2 reads SVGAGI. Trimming cost V 6 bases and J 5 bases, with 16 bases left between them. CDR3 length equals 14 residues. CDR3 sequence: CASRDSPPGETQYF. The CDR3, as DNA: TGTGCCAGCAGGGACAGCCCCCCAGGGGAGACCCAGTACTTC.

The chain has TRBV5-1 and TRBJ1-1; D might be TRBD1 (6 bases). This CDR3 has 15 residues. The V gene's germline CDR1 is SGHRS and CDR2 YFSETQ. Trimming took off 0 bases at V and 7 bases at J, with 16 bases between the two ends. For the CDR3, the DNA is TGCGCCAGCAGCTTGGCCATCAGGACAGTCGGTGAAGCTTTCTTT. Encoded protein: CASSLAIRTVGEAFF.

This rearrangement joins TRBV11-2 to TRBJ2-1; TRBD2 aligns across 10 bases. With 1 base clipped from V and 3 bases from J, the junction kept 0 bases outside the gene matches. There are 15 residues in the CDR3. Germline-derived CDR1 and CDR2 are SGHAT and FQNNGV. CDR3 residues: CASSLGLAGYNEQFF. The CDR3 DNA reads as TGTGCCAGCAGCTTAGGACTAGCGGGCTACAATGAGCAGTTCTTC.

The J gene is TRBJ2-1, the V gene TRBV6-5, with 8 bases aligning to TRBD2. The CDR3 length is 15 residues. Trimming cost V 6 bases and J 1 base; bases outside gene matches: 5. The germline CDR1 and CDR2 sequences are MNHEY and SVGAGI. The CDR3 protein is CASRQRERSYNEQFF. The CDR3 DNA sequence: TGTGCCAGCAGACAGCGGGAGAGGTCCTACAATGAGCAGTTCTTC.

This chain connects TRBV6-6 to TRBJ1-2; D call uncertain. The V end lost 7 bases, the J end lost 4 bases, and 13 bases lay between the germline ends. CDR3 length: 13 amino acids. Germline loops: CDR1 MNHNY, CDR2 SVGAGI (reference sequence). The CDR3 DNA is TGTGCCAGCAAAATACAGCCTCTCTATGGCTACACCTTC. Its translation is CASKIQPLYGYTF.

V gene TRBV28 combines with J gene TRBJ2-5; D uncertain. CDR1 and CDR2 (germline): MDHEN, SYDVKM. The CDR3 runs to 12 residues. Trimming removed 4 bases at V and 4 bases at J, with 7 bases between. CDR3 nucleotides: TGTGCCAGCAGTTGGTACGGAGAGACCCAGTACTTC. Its protein product is CASSWYGETQYF.